This paragraph reports one T cell receptor beta chain. Its antigen remains undetermined. Per-base qualities were not stored, and no clone one base away is much larger. Receptor amplification or capture employed the immunoSEQ multiplex PCR assay. For the multiplex PCR, a mixture combining 60 forward primers for TCR Vbeta segments and 13 reverse primers for TCR Jbeta segments was used. A multiplex PCR assay on genomic DNA amplified the CDR3 region of rearranged TCR beta genes. Amplified TCR beta libraries were sequenced as 87-base-pair reads on the Illumina HiSeq System. Per the source publication's procedure: A later analysis counted about 80 million unique TCR beta chains across the roughly 700 repertoires, and 9.5 million to 11 million of these chains were shared by at least two donors. To remove PCR and sequencing errors, raw reads were error-corrected and collapsed into unique sequences using a nearest-neighbor algorithm that merged closely related sequences. To assign V, D and J gene segments, CDR3 sequences were aligned to IMGT reference sequences. For a sequence to be retained, at least a six-nucleotide match to both a V gene segment and a J gene segment was required. A rearrangement counted as productive if the CDR3 had no stop codons and remained in frame with V and J, and every other rearrangement counted as non-productive. Following IMGT convention, CDR3 was defined as the stretch from the second conserved V-encoded cysteine up to the conserved J-encoded phenylalanine. Sequences without an unambiguous match to a single V gene segment were excluded from the earlier analysis of about 600 of the donors. An earlier analysis of a few hundred of the donors classified V segments as functional when productive rearrangements were above 56.7% and as segregating when the standard deviation between donors was above 5%. A statistical classification framework was built for diagnosing cytomegalovirus status from the catalog of TCR beta chain sequences. In a later analysis, V and J genes were assigned by comparing TCR nucleotide sequences against IMGT/GENE-DB human TR gene sequences. In a later analysis, CDR3 sequences and most-parsimonious VDJ recombination scenarios were assigned using the TCRdist pipeline. In a later analysis, each TCR beta chain was defined by its CDR3 amino acid sequence together with its V-gene family, and reads without a unique V-gene family were excluded. To address suspected cross-contamination and a sequencing artifact, a later analysis removed a few hundred highly shared, low-generation-probability nucleotide sequences. A later analysis calculated a clonal expansion index for each public chain from normalized within-repertoire ranks of inferred template counts. A later analysis computed generation probabilities with a VDJ recombination model fitted to out-of-frame rearrangements, and checked the results against IGoR. Hypergeometric tests were used in a later analysis to score TCR-TCR, TCR-HLA and TCR-CMV co-occurrence, with a repertoire-size bias correction applied to the TCR pairs. False discovery rates were estimated in a later analysis by permuting HLA or CMV assignments 20 times. A later analysis grouped co-occurring TCRs with DBSCAN, adding TCRdist sequence similarity when clustering within HLA-allele-positive subsets. Co-occurrence clustering excluded repertoires with fewer than 30,000 or more than 120,000 public chains, plus five with anomalous nucleotide sharing. TCRdb stores this immuneACCESS table with in-frame sequences only. Part of the clones is absent; in the studies checked, under half of the shortfall reflects unresolved V genes, and no reason is known for the rest. The V and J calls and clone size were taken over from that table, and D and trimming were inferred from the DNA. Here the sample has more than 20,000 clones; approximately 70% occur a single time. 4.4% of the sample goes to the ten largest clones.

These data are taken from a study of cytomegalovirus exposure and HLA in healthy donors (dated by TCRdb to about 2017). For context, the study as a whole: In an earlier analysis of roughly 500 of the donors, less than 350 Gb of sequence data and 100 million or so unique TCR beta sequences from some 170 million T cells were reported. Rather than drawing on any new phenotypic data, the later analysis identified candidate immune exposures from TCR beta sequences and the way those sequences occurred across donors. Besides the first cohort of some 670 subjects, a separate validation cohort made up of 120 different subjects was used. Of the 300 to 450 genotyped donors, 65% to 90% were placed in the genetic ancestry cluster associated with self-reported Caucasian donors. To study patterns of TCR occurrence, a later analysis re-analyzed previously published TCR beta repertoires from around 670 donors and added high-resolution HLA genotyping. Typing coverage differed by locus: A, B, C, DRB1 and DQB1 were typed in roughly 629-630 donors, DQA1 in 522, DPA1 in 600 to 610, and DPB1 in 400 to 480. The study aimed to test whether cataloging public T cell receptors could reveal signatures of past pathogen exposure. All discovery cohort repertoires had been generated on a single sequencing platform. The study combined high-throughput TCR immunosequencing, statistical association of individual TCRs with disease status, and machine learning to predict cytomegalovirus infection status. Alongside the repertoire data, information on donor age, sex, ethnicity and CMV serostatus was compiled. Using immunosequencing, the study profiled T cell repertoires from about 620 subjects and related those repertoires to cytomegalovirus serostatus. To decide whether each TCR beta V gene segment behaved as functional or pseudogenic, an earlier analysis of approximately 600 of the donors relied on high-throughput TCR beta sequencing. HLA typing covered class I and class II loci at four-digit resolution. In a later genetic analysis, genome-wide SNP genotypes for about 55% of the roughly 670 donors were used, and that subset was treated as a discovery cohort. Around 320 gigabases of sequencing data and approximately 84 million unique TCR sequences were included in an early release covering roughly 700 HLA-typed donors. About five DR-DQ haplotypes were treated as single units for association and clustering because of strong linkage in the cohort. Among a few hundred genotyped donors of the cohort, an average of about 240,000 unique TCR beta nucleotide sequences were sequenced per donor, about a sixth of them non-productive.

In total, over 600 healthy bone marrow donors made up the cohort. At the time of sampling, every cohort member was nominally healthy, though immune exposures that went unrecorded were likely present. The donor tested CMV seronegative, placing the donor among the 350 to 400 seronegative members of the cohort. Each donor provided a peripheral blood sample, and peripheral blood mononuclear cells were used for TCR beta sequencing. The Qiagen DNeasy Blood Extraction Kit was used to extract genomic DNA from the blood cell samples. CDR1 and CDR2 were assigned from the germline V gene as LGHNT and FRNRAP. From the cysteine up to the phenylalanine, the CDR3 has a length of 11 residues. The retained sequence is limited to the CDR3, 33 bases, with the frame set at the first base. Cut back by 7 bases and 5 bases, the V and J ends lie 8 bases apart. What the authors observed across the whole study: The 87-base-pair reads could not distinguish some IMGT-functional V segments, including TRBV6-2 and TRBV6-3, so those segments were excluded. At a false discovery rate of 0.05, a later analysis linked approximately 18,000 TCR beta sequences to specific HLA alleles. While some public TCRs were present in many individuals, most TCR sequences turned up only very rarely across donors. Because HLA typing was missing for some donors at each locus, association tests included only the typed subset. The earlier analysis of around 600 of the donors excluded seventeen rarely observed V segments, including chromosome 9 orphons, because counts were too low. The classifier was reported to diagnose cytomegalovirus status with high specificity and sensitivity in both the original and validation cohorts. In an earlier analysis of several hundred of the donors, most TCR beta V segments were observed in productive rearrangements about 87% or about 30% of the time, broadly matching IMGT annotations. Roughly uniform sequencing depth across donors was assumed in presence/absence analyses, although this assumption may not hold. The authors suggested that the approach could potentially be extended to other disease states and immunological phenotypes. According to a later analysis, parvovirus B19, influenza, CMV and Epstein-Barr virus appeared linked to several top co-occurrence clusters. Correlated functional status among segregating V segments might reflect linkage disequilibrium, but an unknown experimental factor could not be ruled out. A further reported finding was that TCR beta sequences accurately predicted the HLA-A and HLA-B alleles for most subjects in the first cohort. A cluster of highly shared sequence variants was judged likely to be a technical artifact of the sequencing pipeline. According to a later genetic analysis, donors in an Asian-associated ancestry cluster had fewer N-insertions in productive TCRs than the approximately 650-donor mean. V-gene and J-gene trimming of TCR beta chains was associated with a missense DCLRE1C variant in a later genetic analysis, and the association was replicated in an independent cohort. The study gave a list of about 170 TCR beta chains associated with cytomegalovirus. When HLA alleles, especially DR and DQ, strongly co-occurred, TCR associations were difficult to assign to individual alleles. The cohort was sequenced for TCR beta chains only, and without alpha or paired-chain data the features that could be detected were limited. The only immune exposure information available for the cohort was CMV serostatus. In vitro tests confirmed that a few of the cytomegalovirus-associated TCR beta chains recognize cytomegalovirus antigens. A later analysis found that HLA-associated TCR beta chains were more clonally expanded and had lower generation probabilities than equally common non-associated chains. In a later analysis, the rate of TCR association differed among HLA loci, with DRB1 alleles having the most associated TCRs and HLA-C alleles having the fewest. Most CMV-associated TCR beta chains appeared to be HLA-restricted in a later analysis, and the HLA associations seemed to be driven largely by CMV exposure.

Sequencing input: PBMCs. Recombination connected TRBV12-5 to TRBJ1-2, with the D gene uncertain. The clonotype was recovered from a woman between 50 and 59 years old in good health and CMV-seronegative. The CDR3 is CASALLYGYTF. The nucleotide sequence is TGTGCTAGTGCCCTCCTTTATGGCTACACCTTC.